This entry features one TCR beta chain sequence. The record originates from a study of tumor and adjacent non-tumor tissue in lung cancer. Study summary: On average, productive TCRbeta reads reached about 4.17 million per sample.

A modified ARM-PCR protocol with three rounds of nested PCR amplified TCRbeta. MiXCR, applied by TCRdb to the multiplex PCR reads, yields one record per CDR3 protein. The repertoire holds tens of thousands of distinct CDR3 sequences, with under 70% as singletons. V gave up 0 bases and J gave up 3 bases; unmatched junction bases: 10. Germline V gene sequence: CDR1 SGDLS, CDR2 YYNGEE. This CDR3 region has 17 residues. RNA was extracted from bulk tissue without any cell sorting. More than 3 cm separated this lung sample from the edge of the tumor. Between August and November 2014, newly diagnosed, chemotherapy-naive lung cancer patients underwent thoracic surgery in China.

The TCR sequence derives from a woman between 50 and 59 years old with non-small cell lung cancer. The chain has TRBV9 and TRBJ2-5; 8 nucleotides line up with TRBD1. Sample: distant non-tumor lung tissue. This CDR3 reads CASSVAPSGQGKETQYF. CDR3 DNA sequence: TGTGCCAGCAGCGTAGCACCATCTGGACAGGGAAAAGAGACCCAGTACTTC.